These 31 T cell receptor beta chains were sequenced from one sample in a study of T cells after yellow fever vaccination. TCRdb called the 5' RACE reads again in MiXCR, with one record for every CDR3 protein. The table shows fewer than 450,000 distinct CDR3 sequences, with approximately 4% occurring only once. The sequencing here drew on PBMCs, taken 5 days after the yellow fever booster vaccination. The receptors come from a man aged 18-30 years who received the YFV17D yellow fever vaccine.

This clonotype came up many times. The CDR3 nucleotides read TGCGCCAGCAGCCGAGGGGCCGGAGAGACCCAGTACTTC. Amino acid sequence: CASSRGAGETQYF. The gene calls are TRBV5-1 and TRBJ2-5; D could derive from TRBD1 or TRBD2 (5 bases each). The V end was cut by 4 bases, the J end by 4 bases, with 11 bases between. The germline gives CDR1 SGHRS, CDR2 YFSETQ. The CDR3 is made up of 13 amino acids. The whole variable domain, filled in from reference TRBV5-1 and TRBJ2-5, reads KAGVTQTPRYLIKTRGQQVTLSCSPISGHRSVSWYQQTPGQGLQFLFEYFSETQRNKGNFPGRFSGRQFSNSRSEMNVSTLELGDSALYLCASSRGAGETQYFGPGTRLLVL.

This clonotype was observed a few times. The CDR3 DNA is TGTGCCAGCAGCGTTCGGCAGGGTGAGCCCCAGCATTTT. The encoded protein is CASSVRQGEPQHF. The chain links TRBV9 to TRBJ1-5; a weak D match, TRBD1 (5 bases). Germline V gene lookup returns CDR1 SGDLS and CDR2 YYNGEE. The CDR3 length is 13 residues. V lost 2 bases and J lost 8, with 11 bases in between.

This clonotype occurred many times. The rearrangement links TRBV5-1 to TRBJ2-5; D possibly corresponds to TRBD2 (7 bases). This CDR3 contains 16 residues. The germline gives CDR1 SGHRS, CDR2 YFSETQ. Trimming shortened V by 5 bases and J by 4 bases, and 21 bases separated the two germline ends. In DNA form, the CDR3 reads TGCGCCAGCAGACTCTCGGGGGGCCGAAGCGGAGAGACCCAGTACTTC. Its protein is CASRLSGGRSGETQYF.

Concerning this clonotype: Since a much larger clone is just one base distant, this may be a read error. The CDR3, as DNA: TGTGCCAGCAGCCTACCAGCCCATACCCAGTACTTC. This sequence encodes CASSLPAHTQYF. V is TRBV7-8 and J is TRBJ2-5; D remains ambiguous. CDR1 is SGHVS and CDR2 is FQNEAQ in the germline V gene. This CDR3 region has 12 residues. Trimming shortened V by 5 bases and J by 8 bases, and 12 bases separated the two germline ends.

The chain combines TRBV7-9 with TRBJ1-4; D ambiguous. Trimming cost V 5 bases and J 1 base, with 11 bases left between them. Germline CDR1 is SEHNR and CDR2 is FQNEAQ (reference sequence). The CDR3 totals 15 residues. This chain's CDR3 is CASSLPTQTNEKLFF. In DNA form, the CDR3 reads TGTGCCAGCAGCCTCCCAACGCAAACTAATGAAAAACTGTTTTTT.

This sequence joins TRBV29-1 and TRBJ1-1; D unclear. This CDR3 is built from 12 residues. Germline V lookup: CDR1 SQVTM, CDR2 ANQGSEA. Trimming took off 6 bases at V and 1 base at J, with 9 bases between the two ends. CDR3 nucleotides: TGCAGCGTGGGAGTAGGGAACACTGAAGCTTTCTTT. Translating gives CSVGVGNTEAFF.

The genes are TRBV12-3 or TRBV12-4 and TRBJ1-1, with D perhaps matching TRBD1 (5 bases). This CDR3 is built from 14 residues. Trimming took 6 bases from V and 5 from J, leaving 16 bases between them. As DNA, the CDR3 is TGTGCCAGCAGCCCCGGACGGGGGTGGACTGAAGCTTTCTTT. This translates into CASSPGRGWTEAFF.

The chain carries TRBV4-1 and TRBJ1-1; TRBD1 aligns across 11 bases. The CDR3 is 16 residues long. V trimming: 1 base; J trimming: 0 bases; junction bases outside the gene matches: 1. The V gene's germline CDR1 is MGHRA and CDR2 YSYEKL. Written as DNA, the CDR3 is TGCGCCAGCAGCCAAGGGGACAGGGGGATGAACACTGAAGCTTTCTTT. Translation: CASSQGDRGMNTEAFF.

The V call is TRBV6-5, the J call TRBJ2-5; TRBD1 aligns across 8 bases. Trimming at V came to 5 bases and at J to 9 bases, leaving 11 bases not matched to a gene. The CDR3 is 14 amino acids. Per the germline V gene, CDR1 is MNHEY and CDR2 is SVGAGI. CDR3 sequence: CASSHGTGASAQYF. CDR3 in DNA: TGTGCCAGCAGTCACGGGACAGGAGCGTCCGCCCAGTACTTC.

This clonotype was recorded a few times. V and J are TRBV5-1 and TRBJ2-6, with 9 bases matching TRBD1. With V trimmed by 0 bases and J by 3 bases, 4 bases remained unmatched. Germline CDR1 is SGHRS and CDR2 is YFSETQ. The CDR3 loop spans 17 amino acids. The CDR3 loop reads CASSLGQGESGANVLTF. The CDR3 coding sequence is TGCGCCAGCAGCTTGGGACAGGGGGAAAGTGGGGCCAACGTCCTGACTTTC.

In this sample, this clonotype turned up many times. The chain combines TRBV7-2 with TRBJ2-5; D is undetermined. CDR1 and CDR2 (germline): SGHTA, FQGNSA. This CDR3 is 10 amino acids long. The V end lost 8 bases, the J end lost 11 bases, and 12 bases lay between the germline ends. The CDR3 region is CASGQAEQYF. CDR3 sequence (DNA): TGTGCCAGCGGGCAGGCGGAGCAGTACTTC.

V usage is TRBV3-1 and J usage is TRBJ1-5; no reliable D call. Germline CDR1 and CDR2: LGHDT and YNNKEL (reference sequence). The V gene lost 4 bases and the J gene lost 3 bases, with 16 bases spanning the gap. CDR3 length: 16 residues. The CDR3 DNA reads as TGTGCCAGCAGCCTAGGTGGGGTAATGAACAATCAGCCCCAGCATTTT. Encoded protein: CASSLGGVMNNQPQHF. Drawing the rest from reference TRBV3-1 and TRBJ1-5, the complete variable domain is DTAVSQTPKYLVTQMGNDKSIKCEQNLGHDTMYWYKQDSKKFLKIMFSYNNKELIINETVPNRFSPKSPDKAHLNLHINSLELGDSAVYFCASSLGGVMNNQPQHFGDGTRLSIL.

This clonotype was seen at least ten times. V and J are TRBV7-6 and TRBJ2-3; 13 nucleotides line up with TRBD2. J lost 6 bases, V lost 5 bases, and 11 bases had no gene match. CDR1 and CDR2 (germline): SGHVS, FNYEAQ. The CDR3 contains 17 residues. CDR3 sequence: CASSRGLAGTRKDTQYF. The CDR3 DNA follows: TGTGCCAGCAGCCGGGGACTAGCGGGAACCCGGAAGGATACGCAGTATTTT.

This clonotype was observed a handful of times. J is TRBJ2-5 and V is TRBV7-3, with 7 bases lining up with TRBD2. Germline-derived CDR1 and CDR2 are SGHTA and FQGTGA. The CDR3 extends over 15 amino acids. V lost 5 bases, J lost 3 bases, and 9 bases stayed unmatched. CDR3 nucleotide sequence: TGTGCCAGCAGCCTCCGGGCCCGGGGGGAAGAGACCCAGTACTTC. Amino acids: CASSLRARGEETQYF.

Ten or more counts support this clonotype. The chain recombines TRBV5-1 with TRBJ2-5; 9 bases fit TRBD2. CDR1 is SGHRS, CDR2 YFSETQ, per germline. V lost 9 bases and J lost 4; bases outside the gene matches: 7. CDR3 length: 13 residues. The CDR3, as DNA: TGCGCCACCTCCTCTAGCGGGGCAGAGACCCAGTACTTC. Protein product: CATSSSGAETQYF.

The V call is TRBV5-5, the J call TRBJ2-4; 12 bases are shared with TRBD2. This CDR3 is built from 16 residues. The germline V gene has CDR1 SGHKS and CDR2 YYEKEE (reference sequence). V lost 1 base to trimming and J lost 5 bases; unmatched junction nucleotides: 4. Here the CDR3 reads CASSLSPSGGENIQYF. The CDR3 nucleotides read TGTGCCAGCAGCTTGTCCCCTAGCGGGGGGGAAAACATTCAGTACTTC.

This clonotype has only a few counts. J is TRBJ1-2 and V is TRBV25-1; D is possibly TRBD1 (6 bases). The CDR3 is 13 residues long. The germline CDR1 and CDR2 sequences are MGHDK and SYGVNS. V lost 8 bases and J lost 4, with 14 bases in between. The CDR3 nucleotides are TGTGCCAGCCGAGGGGGAGCGGGCTATGGCTACACCTTC. It encodes CASRGGAGYGYTF.

There are a few counts of this clonotype. The chain has TRBV27 and TRBJ2-7, with D possibly TRBD2 on 5 matching bases. The CDR3 is 15 residues long. Deletions cut 2 bases from V and 7 bases from J, with 18 bases between. Germline V gives CDR1 MNHEY, CDR2 SMNVEV (reference sequence). The CDR3 DNA sequence: TGTGCCAGCAGTTTACTTGGCAGCACTCCGGGGGAGCAGTACTTC. Translated: CASSLLGSTPGEQYF.

A few counts support this clonotype. The V and J genes are TRBV27 and TRBJ1-6; D ambiguous. Germline V gene data show CDR1 as MNHEY and CDR2 as SMNVEV (reference sequence). V lost 5 bases and J 0 bases, leaving 11 bases between the germline ends. The CDR3 spans 16 residues. The CDR3 nucleotides read TGTGCCAGCAGTCGGACGGGGAGCTCCTATAATTCACCCCTCCACTTT. Translation gives CASSRTGSSYNSPLHF.

The rearrangement uses TRBV3-1 and TRBJ2-3; D ambiguous. V was trimmed by 1 base and J by 1 base, leaving 12 bases between them. The CDR3 length is 16 residues. The V gene's germline CDR1 is LGHDT and CDR2 YNNKEL (reference sequence). CDR3: CASSQGSPQRTDTQYF. Written as DNA, the CDR3 is TGTGCCAGCAGCCAAGGGTCCCCCCAGCGCACAGATACGCAGTATTTT.

CDR3 nucleotide sequence: TGCAGTGCTAGAGGATCAGAGGGGGGTAGAGAGCAGTACTTC. It is translated as CSARGSEGGREQYF. The chain has TRBV20-1 and TRBJ2-7, with D perhaps given as TRBD1 or TRBD2 (6 bases each). The germline gives CDR1 DFQATT, CDR2 SNEGSKA (reference sequence). CDR3 length equals 14 residues. With 1 base removed from V and 7 bases from J, the gap between germline ends came to 17 bases.

This clonotype was seen a few times. V is TRBV27 and J is TRBJ2-7, with D unclear. The CDR3 loop spans 13 amino acids. Germline V gene data show CDR1 as MNHEY and CDR2 as SMNVEV (reference sequence). Trimming removed 3 bases from V and 4 bases from J, with 10 bases in between. The CDR3, as DNA: TGTGCCAGCAGTTTGTTGAGTTCTTACGAGCAGTACTTC. It encodes CASSLLSSYEQYF.

This clonotype has ten or more counts. V is TRBV12-3 or TRBV12-4 and J is TRBJ1-2; TRBD1 might be the D (5 bases). V lost 1 base and J 8 bases, leaving 5 bases between the germline ends. CDR3 size: 11 residues. The CDR3 protein is CASSLGGGYTF. CDR3 DNA: TGTGCCAGCAGTTTAGGGGGCGGCTACACCTTC.

The V and J genes are TRBV5-5 and TRBJ1-2; 7 bases map to TRBD1. Germline CDR1 is SGHKS and CDR2 is YYEKEE (reference sequence). CDR3 size: 15 residues. J was trimmed by 0 bases and V by 2 bases; bases with no gene match: 4. The DNA for the CDR3 is TGTGCCAGCAGCTTTCGACAGGGAGCTAACTATGGCTACACCTTC. This codes for CASSFRQGANYGYTF.

The chain links TRBV4-1 to TRBJ2-1, with D possibly being TRBD2 (6 bases). The CDR3 runs to 14 residues. Germline CDR1 MGHRA, CDR2 YSYEKL. Trimming pared 6 bases from V and 4 bases from J, leaving 13 bases between. The CDR3 sequence is CASRLGLQYNEQFF. CDR3 nucleotide sequence: TGCGCCAGCAGGTTGGGACTCCAATACAATGAGCAGTTCTTC.

The V gene is TRBV7-2, the J gene TRBJ2-3; 8 nucleotides align to TRBD1. The CDR3 loop spans 18 amino acids. The germline V gene encodes CDR1 SGHTA and CDR2 FQGNSA. V shed 0 bases and J 6 bases; nucleotides not matched to a gene: 14. This CDR3 is CASSLASSSAGGRDTQYF. In nucleotides, the CDR3 is TGTGCCAGCAGCTTAGCATCATCGTCGGCAGGGGGCCGGGATACGCAGTATTTT.

This clonotype was observed many times. The chain recombines TRBV15 with TRBJ2-3; 8 nucleotides line up with TRBD1. The CDR3 loop spans 13 amino acids. V lost 9 bases, J lost 1 base, and 3 bases stayed unmatched. Germline V gene sequence: CDR1 LNHNV, CDR2 YYDKDF (reference sequence). The CDR3 DNA is TGTGCCACGACAGGGGACGGCACAGATACGCAGTATTTT. Its protein is CATTGDGTDTQYF. The complete variable domain, with remaining parts taken from reference TRBV15 and TRBJ2-3, reads DAMVIQNPRYQVTQFGKPVTLSCSQTLNHNVMYWYQQKSSQAPKLLFHYYDKDFNNEADTPDNFQSRRPNTSFCFLDIRSPGLGDTAMYLCATTGDGTDTQYFGPGTRLTVL.

This clonotype came up a few times. CDR3 sequence: CASSQDGGTSGGPTGELFF. The CDR3 DNA reads TGCGCCAGCAGCCAAGATGGGGGCACTAGCGGGGGCCCTACCGGGGAGCTGTTTTTT. V and J are TRBV4-1 and TRBJ2-2; 11 bases are a match to TRBD2. Germline CDR1 is MGHRA and CDR2 is YSYEKL. The CDR3 covers 19 residues. V was pared by 0 bases and J by 5 bases, with 11 bases of the junction left unmatched.

Remarks on this clonotype: A read error may account for a junction end that differs from germline. The rearrangement links TRBV18 to TRBJ2-5; D ambiguous. Germline V gene lookup returns CDR1 KGHSH and CDR2 LQKENI. The CDR3 contains 14 residues. The CDR3 DNA is TGTGCCAGCTCACCGCGGACGCAACAAGAGACCGAGTACTTC. Protein: CASSPRTQQETEYF. The variable domain in full, with the rest retrieved from reference TRBV18 and TRBJ2-5, is NAGVMQNPRHLVRRRGQEARLRCSPMKGHSHVYWYRQLPEEGLKFMVYLQKENIIDESGMPKERFSAEFPKEGPSILRIQQVVRGDSAAYFCASSPRTQQETEYFGPGTRLLVL.

This chain connects TRBV18 to TRBJ2-7; D possibly corresponds to TRBD1 (5 bases). Trimming shortened V by 6 bases and J by 2 bases, and 14 bases separated the two germline ends. This CDR3 is built from 14 residues. Germline CDR1 reads KGHSH; CDR2 reads LQKENI. DNA of the CDR3: TGTGCCAGCTCCCCTCGGTCAGGGACCTACGAGCAGTACGTC. Its translation is CASSPRSGTYEQYV.

This clonotype was detected ten times or more. V gene TRBV6-1 combines with J gene TRBJ1-2; D is possibly TRBD1 (5 bases). This CDR3 is built from 14 residues. Germline CDR1 reads MNHNS; CDR2 reads SASEGT. Between the trimmed V and J ends, which lost 2 bases and 2 bases, there was a span of 9 bases. CDR3 sequence reads: CASSEPGPNYGYTF. The CDR3 nucleotides read TGTGCCAGCAGTGAACCAGGGCCCAACTATGGCTACACCTTC.